The text below deals with one TCR beta chain. Its antigen remains unknown. Documented treatment: oral pan-JAK inhibitor, 5-10 mg twice daily. Peripheral blood samples and lesional scalp punch biopsies were obtained from alopecia areata patients. V was shortened by 0 bases and J by 0 bases, with 1 base between the two germline ends. CDR3 size: 12 residues. Germline assignment: CDR1 GTSNPN and CDR2 SVGIG (reference sequence). The sample belongs to a study of CD8+ T cells in alopecia areata. Findings and limits, study-wide: Sequencing of scalp tissue also captures the resident alphabeta T cells of normal skin. There was only one nonresponder, so it was unclear how baseline CD8+ expansion relates to response. Across lesional scalp, and particularly alopecia totalis/universalis, clonality surpassed that of normal scalp. Patients displayed less clarity in TCR sharing than mice, a finding possibly related to HLA.

Reverse transcription of extracted RNA yielded cDNA, which provided the sequencing template. Assay used: immunoSEQ multiplex PCR; TCRdb lists only in-frame clones, some missing. Among about 6,900 clones, nearly 70% were seen once, and the ten largest hold more than 15%. The receptor comes from a human donor with alopecia areata. The chain couples TRBV30 to TRBJ2-3; D remains ambiguous. The sample here was skin, taken at week 4, from a patient treated with tofacitinib. The CDR3 spells CAWSVSTDTQYF. The CDR3 DNA reads TGTGCCTGGAGTGTAAGCACAGATACGCAGTATTTT.